This entry features one TCR beta chain sequence. Its antigen is unidentified. The primer mix had 60 Vbeta and 13 Jbeta primers. As originally analysed: Later reanalysis found roughly 80 million unique TCR beta chains, around 9.9 million of them shared. Produced via immunoSEQ multiplex PCR; TCRdb's table is partial and in-frame only. V, J and clone size reflect that table, while D and trimming were determined from the DNA. The sample has about 120,000 clones; around 74% are singletons. This specimen belongs to a study of cytomegalovirus exposure and HLA in healthy donors. Notes on the study in general: Most of the TCR beta V segments (in an earlier analysis) were productive either about 87% or about 30% of the time. Upon later analysis, TCR association rates were observed to vary by HLA locus, being highest for DRB1 and lowest for HLA-C. TCR beta sequences reportedly predicted the HLA-A and HLA-B alleles of most subjects accurately.

The CDR3 consists of 16 residues. V lost 3 bases and J lost 0, with 15 bases in between. Per germline, CDR1 ENHRY and CDR2 SYGVKD. The rearrangement joins TRBV10-3 to TRBJ2-7, with a tentative D call TRBD2 (5 bases). Sequencing was carried out using PBMCs. This TCR was sampled from a man in his sixties in good health and CMV-seropositive. CDR3 residues: CAISDFAGTSSYEQYF. DNA for the CDR3: TGTGCCATCAGTGACTTCGCGGGTACTAGCTCCTACGAGCAGTACTTC.